These 30 T cell receptor beta chains were sequenced from one sample in a study of long-term antiretroviral therapy in people with HIV (dated 2022 in TCRdb). The immunoSEQ hsTCRB v3.0 assay was used at survey level resolution for TRB variable region sequencing. TCRdb provides this immuneACCESS table in a form limited to in-frame rearrangements. Some clones are lacking; in checked studies, under half of them reflect an unresolved V gene, and why the rest are absent is not known. Within this sample are about 30,000 clones, with approximately 95% of them counted one time only. In total, the top ten clones hold roughly 8% of the sample. The sequences come from unsorted PBMCs, collected 5.3 years after starting antiretroviral therapy. These receptors all come from a man aged 30 to 39 with HIV.

V usage is TRBV6-5 and J usage is TRBJ1-6; D is unclear. Trimming cost V 4 bases and J 7 bases, with 11 bases left between them. CDR1 is MNHEY, CDR2 SVGAGI, per germline. The CDR3 is 14 amino acids. CDR3 DNA: TGTGCCAGCAGTTCATCCGCGGGGAATTCACCCCTCCACTTT. Its translation: CASSSSAGNSPLHF.

The V and J genes are TRBV13 and TRBJ2-7; no reliable D call. The CDR3 extends over 14 amino acids. Deletions cut 3 bases from V and 5 bases from J, with 14 bases between. CDR1 is PRHDT and CDR2 is FYEKMQ in the germline V gene (reference sequence). Here the CDR3 reads CASSFDTEMHEQYF. CDR3 DNA sequence: TGTGCCAGCAGCTTCGACACGGAGATGCACGAGCAGTACTTC.

V gene TRBV11-1 combines with J gene TRBJ2-1, with D possibly TRBD1 on 5 matching bases. CDR1 and CDR2 from the germline V gene are SGHAT and FQDESV (reference sequence). The V end lost 0 bases, the J end lost 14 bases, and 23 bases lay between the germline ends. The CDR3 sequence is 16 residues long. The CDR3 loop is CASSLAGIRDLQGEFF. Here the CDR3 DNA reads TGTGCCAGCAGCTTAGCGGGTATTAGGGATCTCCAGGGCGAGTTCTTC.

This chain connects TRBV30 to TRBJ1-3; a weak D match, TRBD1 (5 bases). CDR1 and CDR2 from the germline V gene are GTSNPN and SVGIG (reference sequence). Trimming stripped 5 bases from V and 1 base from J, with 9 bases between. The CDR3 covers 13 residues. The CDR3 is CAWDRGSGNTIYF. The CDR3 region has the DNA TGTGCCTGGGATAGGGGATCTGGAAACACCATATATTTT.

The V call is TRBV7-9, the J call TRBJ2-2; 7 nucleotides line up with TRBD1. The CDR3 runs 15 residues. Germline loops: CDR1 SEHNR, CDR2 FQNEAQ (reference sequence). After removal of 5 bases from V and 1 base from J, the junction contained 4 bases not matched to a gene. The CDR3 DNA reads as TGTGCCAGCAGCCCACCAGGGGGGAACACCGGGGAGCTGTTTTTT. Amino acid sequence: CASSPPGGNTGELFF.

The CDR3 loop is CASSLGTSVNEQYF. The CDR3 DNA sequence: TGTGCCAGTAGTCTCGGGACTAGCGTAAACGAGCAGTACTTC. The V and J genes are TRBV19 and TRBJ2-7; 10 nucleotides match TRBD2. Germline-derived CDR1 and CDR2 are LNHDA and SQIVND (reference sequence). Trimming removed 5 bases from V and 5 bases from J; junction bases left unmatched: 6. This CDR3 is 14 amino acids long. Filled out from reference TRBV19 and TRBJ2-7, the complete variable domain reads DGGITQSPKYLFRKEGQNVTLSCEQNLNHDAMYWYRQDPGQGLRLIYYSQIVNDFQKGDIAEGYSVSREKKESFPLTVTSAQKNPTAFYLCASSLGTSVNEQYFGPGTRLTVT.

This chain joins TRBV28 and TRBJ1-2; D might be TRBD1 (6 bases). V was cut by 3 bases and J by 5 bases, with 22 bases left in between. This CDR3 region has 17 residues. Germline values: CDR1 MDHEN, CDR2 SYDVKM. CDR3 amino acids: CASSFRSSGTPQYGYTF. The DNA of the CDR3 is TGTGCCAGCAGTTTTAGGTCTTCGGGGACACCCCAATATGGCTACACCTTC.

The chain uses TRBV20-1 and TRBJ2-2, with D unresolved. The V end was cut by 6 bases, the J end by 8 bases, with 10 bases between. Per germline, CDR1 DFQATT and CDR2 SNEGSKA (reference sequence). This CDR3 region has 11 residues. The CDR3 sequence: CSAWTLGELFF. CDR3 nucleotides: TGCAGTGCCTGGACCCTGGGGGAGCTGTTTTTT.

This clone showed up just once. The CDR3: CASSVAPELLPYNEQFF. CDR3 bases: TGTGCCAGCAGCGTAGCTCCGGAACTCCTTCCTTACAATGAGCAGTTCTTC. This chain links TRBV9 with TRBJ2-1; D gene uncertain. Germline-derived CDR1 and CDR2 are SGDLS and YYNGEE. The CDR3 contains 17 residues. V was shortened by 0 bases and J by 4 bases, with 17 bases between the two germline ends.

This clone was seen only once. The J gene is TRBJ2-7, the V gene TRBV2; weak D call: TRBD1 (6 bases). V lost 4 bases and J lost 0, with 13 bases in between. This CDR3 is built from 15 residues. CDR1 and CDR2 from the germline V gene are SNHLY and FYNNEI. DNA of the CDR3: TGTGCCAGCAGTGGGGGACAACAGGGCTCCTACGAGCAGTACTTC. Translated, it gives CASSGGQQGSYEQYF.

The chain carries TRBV30 and TRBJ1-2, with D unresolved. The V end was cut by 0 bases, the J end by 6 bases, with 17 bases between. The germline gives CDR1 GTSNPN, CDR2 SVGIG (reference sequence). CDR3 length equals 15 residues. CDR3 region: CAWSVHRAAGNGYTF. CDR3 coding DNA: TGTGCCTGGAGTGTACATCGGGCAGCGGGGAATGGCTACACCTTC.

The rearrangement links TRBV19 to TRBJ1-2, with no clear D. Trimming pared 6 bases from V and 0 bases from J, leaving 11 bases between. Germline CDR1 reads LNHDA; CDR2 reads SQIVND (reference sequence). This CDR3 region has 14 residues. Written as DNA, the CDR3 is TGTGCCAGTAGCCCGACCCGAGCTAACTATGGCTACACCTTC. Its translation: CASSPTRANYGYTF.

This CDR3 is CAWEGTPNSPLHF. DNA for the CDR3: TGTGCCTGGGAAGGGACTCCCAATTCACCCCTCCACTTT. This chain joins TRBV30 and TRBJ1-6; D perhaps matches TRBD1 (5 bases). This CDR3 is built from 13 residues. CDR1 GTSNPN and CDR2 SVGIG come from the germline V gene (reference sequence). Trimming left V 5 bases short and J 7 bases short, with 12 bases between.

The V call is TRBV11-2, the J call TRBJ1-3; D not certain. Germline CDR1 reads SGHAT; CDR2 reads FQNNGV. Trimming removed 4 bases from V and 7 bases from J, with 17 bases in between. The CDR3 runs 15 residues. The CDR3 reads CASSSNRDRENTIYF. The CDR3 nucleotides are TGTGCCAGCAGCTCTAACCGGGATCGAGAGAACACCATATATTTT.

The J gene is TRBJ2-5, the V gene TRBV30; 8 bases are shared with TRBD2. The CDR3 has 13 residues. Germline-derived CDR1 and CDR2 are GTSNPN and SVGIG (reference sequence). V was pared by 3 bases and J by 4 bases, with 4 bases of the junction left unmatched. In nucleotides, the CDR3 is TGTGCCTGGAGCGGGACTAGTCTAGAGACCCAGTACTTC. This codes for CAWSGTSLETQYF.

The genes are TRBV6-5 and TRBJ1-1; D is unclear. CDR1 and CDR2 from the germline V gene are MNHEY and SVGAGI. The CDR3 consists of 14 residues. V was pared by 0 bases and J by 1 base, with 6 bases between. This CDR3 reads CASSYSIQNTEAFF. In DNA form, the CDR3 reads TGTGCCAGCAGTTACTCGATCCAGAACACTGAAGCTTTCTTT.

V is TRBV6-5 and J is TRBJ2-7; D is perhaps TRBD1 or TRBD2 (5 bases each). CDR3 length: 15 residues. Looked up from germline, CDR1 is MNHEY and CDR2 is SVGAGI. Trimming left V 5 bases short and J 3 bases short, with 17 bases between. The CDR3 nucleotides read TGTGCCAGCAGTCAAATATCGGGGCCAGGCTACGAGCAGTACTTC. It yields the protein CASSQISGPGYEQYF.

The rearrangement uses TRBV19 and TRBJ2-6; D not certain. The CDR3 covers 13 residues. Trimming shortened V by 8 bases and J by 0 bases, and 5 bases separated the two germline ends. Per germline, CDR1 LNHDA and CDR2 SQIVND (reference sequence). The CDR3 loop reads CASLSSGANVLTF. CDR3 sequence (DNA): TGTGCCAGTCTAAGCTCTGGGGCCAACGTCCTGACTTTC.

V is TRBV2 and J is TRBJ2-7, with a tentative D call TRBD2 (6 bases). This CDR3 region has 14 residues. Germline loops: CDR1 SNHLY, CDR2 FYNNEI. V was cut by 7 bases and J by 6 bases, with 19 bases left in between. CDR3 loop: CASTISGGGTEQYF. The CDR3 DNA sequence: TGTGCCAGCACTATTTCAGGTGGAGGGACCGAGCAGTACTTC.

This chain uses TRBV4-2 with TRBJ2-7, with a tentative D call TRBD2 (6 bases). Per the germline V gene, CDR1 is LGHNA and CDR2 is YNFKEQ. V was pared by 2 bases and J by 3 bases, with 26 bases between. This CDR3 is built from 19 residues. The chain's CDR3 is CASSQSEPALGGVNYEQYF. The DNA for the CDR3 is TGTGCCAGCAGCCAATCCGAACCCGCCCTGGGCGGGGTTAACTACGAGCAGTACTTC.

V usage is TRBV30 and J usage is TRBJ2-1, with D tentatively TRBD1 (5 bases). The V gene's germline CDR1 is GTSNPN and CDR2 SVGIG (reference sequence). Trimming pared 2 bases from V and 2 bases from J, leaving 10 bases between. This CDR3 region has 14 residues. The CDR3 spells CAWSSGLAYNEQFF. CDR3 coding DNA: TGTGCCTGGAGTTCAGGGCTTGCCTACAATGAGCAGTTCTTC.

This chain joins TRBV14 and TRBJ2-7; 7 nucleotides match TRBD2. The germline V gene has CDR1 SGHDN and CDR2 FVKESK. Unmatched junction bases numbered 4, after V lost 0 bases and J lost 2 bases. The CDR3 runs 15 residues. The CDR3 reads CASSQETSWPYEQYF. The CDR3 DNA sequence: TGTGCCAGCAGCCAAGAGACTAGCTGGCCCTACGAGCAGTACTTC.

The rearrangement links TRBV7-3 to TRBJ1-5, with D perhaps TRBD1 (5 bases). The CDR3 is 14 amino acids. From germline, CDR1 is SGHTA and CDR2 FQGTGA. Trimming removed 7 bases from V and 2 bases from J, with 12 bases in between. In DNA, the CDR3 is TGTGCCAGCATCCAGGGCGGCGGCAATCAGCCCCAGCATTTT. Translation gives CASIQGGGNQPQHF.

V usage is TRBV27 and J usage is TRBJ1-6, with a possible D match to TRBD1 (5 bases). The CDR3 is made up of 16 amino acids. From germline, CDR1 is MNHEY and CDR2 SMNVEV (reference sequence). The V end was cut by 6 bases, the J end by 7 bases, with 19 bases between. CDR3 sequence: CASRAIQGHGNSPLHF. Here the CDR3 DNA reads TGTGCCAGCAGGGCGATCCAGGGTCATGGAAATTCACCCCTCCACTTT.

The chain employs TRBV19 and TRBJ2-3, with 9 nucleotides matching TRBD1. Germline V gene data show CDR1 as LNHDA and CDR2 as SQIVND (reference sequence). This CDR3 has 15 residues. The V gene end was trimmed by 3 bases and the J gene end by 3 bases; junction bases not matched to a gene: 4. The DNA for the CDR3 is TGTGCCAGTAGTATCCGGGACAGGGCGACAGATACGCAGTATTTT. Protein: CASSIRDRATDTQYF.

The rearrangement uses TRBV5-1 and TRBJ1-2; TRBD1 matches 7 bases. The CDR3 totals 15 residues. V shed 4 bases and J 7 bases; nucleotides not matched to a gene: 13. The germline V gene encodes CDR1 SGHRS and CDR2 YFSETQ. This CDR3 reads CASSPRQGPFGGYTF. For the CDR3, the DNA is TGCGCCAGCAGCCCCCGACAGGGACCCTTTGGTGGCTACACCTTC.

V usage is TRBV6-1 and J usage is TRBJ1-5; D is perhaps TRBD1 (6 bases). The germline CDR1 and CDR2 sequences are MNHNS and SASEGT. The CDR3 runs to 17 residues. Trimming pared 4 bases from V and 5 bases from J, leaving 21 bases between. CDR3 amino acids: CASSGRDTPLSYQPQHF. CDR3 bases: TGTGCCAGCAGTGGCCGGGACACACCATTGAGCTATCAGCCCCAGCATTTT.

This rearrangement joins TRBV10-3 to TRBJ1-5; D is unresolved. Germline-derived CDR1 and CDR2 are ENHRY and SYGVKD. The CDR3 spans 13 residues. V lost 10 bases and J 4 bases, leaving 14 bases between the germline ends. The CDR3 sequence is CATSVDSNQPQHF. The CDR3 DNA is TGTGCCACCAGCGTGGATTCAAATCAGCCCCAGCATTTT.

This clone appeared once. The genes are TRBV2 and TRBJ2-5; a weak D match, TRBD2 (6 bases). The ends were cut back, 5 bases at V and 6 bases at J, with 16 bases in the middle. The CDR3 extends over 14 amino acids. The germline CDR1 and CDR2 sequences are SNHLY and FYNNEI. CDR3 nucleotides: TGTGCCAGCAGTTCGGAGGGTACTCTGCAGACCCAGTACTTC. Its protein is CASSSEGTLQTQYF.

The rearrangement links TRBV7-6 to TRBJ1-3; D is possibly TRBD1 (5 bases). V lost 7 bases and J 0 bases, leaving 16 bases between the germline ends. The CDR3 totals 16 residues. The germline V gene has CDR1 SGHVS and CDR2 FNYEAQ. The CDR3 bases are TGTGCCAGCACCTCAACCGGGGGGATCTCTGGAAACACCATATATTTT. Translated: CASTSTGGISGNTIYF.